This is a list of T cell receptor beta chains from one sample in a study of blood T cells in healthy people across ages. TCRdb redid the calling of the 5' RACE reads with MiXCR, one entry per CDR3 protein. Of around 790,000 distinct CDR3 sequences in the sample, around 42% were seen once. The sequencing input was blood. The receptors derive from a man aged 60 to 69 in good health. The CDR3 runs from the conserved cysteine through the conserved F or W. A D gene is named only where the DNA matches it firmly. Only some rows state a clone size, as once, few, many or a class for expanded clones.

size	J	D	V	DNA	CDR3
.	TRBJ1-2	TRBD1	TRBV5-1	TGCGCCAGCAGCGACCAGGGGGCGGTCGGTGGCTACACCTTC	CASSDQGAVGGYTF
.	TRBJ2-3	TRBD1	TRBV28	TGTGCCAGCTATACAGGGGGGACGTTTCAGTATTTT	CASYTGGTFQYF
once	TRBJ1-6	.	TRBV7-9	TGTGCCAGCAGCGCAGCATCAATGTCGCCCCCCCACTTT	CASSAASMSPPHF
many	TRBJ2-2	.	TRBV7-2	TGTGCCAGCAGCTTGCTAGCTGGGGCCGGGGAGCTGTTTTTT	CASSLLAGAGELFF
.	TRBJ2-3	TRBD1	TRBV27	TGTGCCAGCAGTTGGGGACAGCCTAGCACAGATACGCAGTATTTT	CASSWGQPSTDTQYF
once	TRBJ1-5	.	TRBV19	TGTGCCAGTAGTCAGGATAAGGGCAATCAGCCCCAGCATTTT	CASSQDKGNQPQHF
few	TRBJ2-7	.	TRBV20-1	TGCAGTGCTAGGGCGGGGTTGGCGTGGGAGCAGTACTTC	CSARAGLAWEQYF
few	TRBJ2-1	.	TRBV15	TGTGCCACCAGCAGAGGGACAGCTGAGCAGTTCTTC	CATSRGTAEQFF
.	TRBJ2-5	.	TRBV7-7	TGTGCCAGCAGCCCGCATGGGTACCAAGAGACCCAGTACTTC	CASSPHGYQETQYF
many	TRBJ2-7	.	TRBV5-1	TGCGCCAGCAGCTTGGACAGTTTAACCTACGAGCAGTACTTC	CASSLDSLTYEQYF
.	TRBJ2-7	.	TRBV4-3	TGCGCCAGCAGCCAATTCAGGTTCGACGAGCAGTACTTC	CASSQFRFDEQYF
.	TRBJ1-2	.	TRBV15	TGTGCCACCAGCTCAGAGGGGTATGGCTACACCTTC	CATSSEGYGYTF
.	TRBJ2-5	.	TRBV28	TGTGCCAGCAGTTCGGCGGTGGGGACCCAGTACTTC	CASSSAVGTQYF
.	TRBJ2-7	.	TRBV12-3/TRBV12-4	TGTGCCAGCAACATGGCACAGGGAAGCTCCTACAATGAGCAGTACTTC	CASNMAQGSSYNEQYF
.	TRBJ2-2	.	TRBV29-1	TGCAGCGTTGACGGGGTGATCACCGGGGAGCTGTTTTTT	CSVDGVITGELFF
.	TRBJ2-2	.	TRBV6-2/TRBV6-3	TGTGCCAGCAGTTACCACAGGGTCAACACCGGGGAGCTGTTTTTT	CASSYHRVNTGELFF
.	TRBJ1-5	.	TRBV21-1	TGTGCCAGCAGCAAAGAAGGCGGGACAGGGGTGAGCAATCAGCCCCAGCATTTT	CASSKEGGTGVSNQPQHF
few	TRBJ1-5	.	TRBV30	TGTGTCTGGAGTGTATCAGGGGATTTTAGCAATCAGCCCCAGCATTTT	CVWSVSGDFSNQPQHF
.	TRBJ2-5	TRBD1	TRBV4-3	TGCGCCAGCAGCCAAATCGCCAAGGCACAGGGGCAAGAGACCCAGTACTTC	CASSQIAKAQGQETQYF
.	TRBJ2-3	TRBD2	TRBV20-1	TGCAGTGCCCTAGCGGGGGGCACAGATACGCAGTATTTT	CSALAGGTDTQYF
few	TRBJ2-7	.	TRBV4-1	TGCGCCAGCAGCCGGAAGGAACGGGGTGAAGCCTACGAGCAGTACTTC	CASSRKERGEAYEQYF
few	TRBJ1-1	TRBD1	TRBV11-2	TGTGCCAGCAGCATGACAGGGGGTAGGTCTGAAGCTTTCTTT	CASSMTGGRSEAFF
.	TRBJ2-3	.	TRBV30	TGTGCCTGGAGTAGGGGGGGGGCCACCACAGATACGCAGTATTTT	CAWSRGGATTDTQYF
few	TRBJ2-1	.	TRBV7-2	TGTGCCAGCAGCAAACAGGGATCCTACAATGAGCAGTTCTTC	CASSKQGSYNEQFF
many	TRBJ2-7	TRBD1	TRBV20-1	TGCAGTGCTCGGGGACAGGGAAGCTCCTACGAGCAGTACTTC	CSARGQGSSYEQYF
many	TRBJ2-7	.	TRBV4-3	TGCGCCAGCAGCCAGGAACGACTAGACGTCGGCTACGAGCAGTACTTC	CASSQERLDVGYEQYF
.	TRBJ2-5	TRBD2	TRBV7-2	TGTGCCAGCAGTCTAGCGGGGGGCGTTCAAGAGACCCAGTACTTC	CASSLAGGVQETQYF
few	TRBJ2-5	TRBD1	TRBV18	TGTGCCAGCTCACCACCTTCTCAGGGACAGGGGGCATATGAGCAGTACTTC	CASSPPSQGQGAYEQYF
.	TRBJ1-5	.	TRBV7-9	TGTGCCAGCAGCTCAACCGGGAGGAAGGACAATCAGCCCCAGCATTTT	CASSSTGRKDNQPQHF
.	TRBJ1-5	.	TRBV12-3/TRBV12-4	TGTGCCAGCGACGTAACGAGCGGTCAGCCCCAGCATTTT	CASDVTSGQPQHF
.	TRBJ2-7	.	TRBV28	TGTGCCAGCAGTTCTCCGGGAAGGGATGACCACGAGCAGTACTTC	CASSSPGRDDHEQYF
.	TRBJ2-1	.	TRBV6-2/TRBV6-3	TGTGCCAGCAGTCTCACTAGAGACAATGAGCAGTTCTTC	CASSLTRDNEQFF
few	TRBJ2-7	.	TRBV4-1	TGCGCCAGCAGCCAAGATGACAGCTCCTACGAGCAGTACTTC	CASSQDDSSYEQYF
few	TRBJ2-5	.	TRBV7-2	TGTGCCAGCAGCAGAAGTGGGACGGGTGGGCAAGAGACCCAGTACTTC	CASSRSGTGGQETQYF
.	TRBJ1-2	.	TRBV2	TGTGCCAGCAGTGAAACCCCAGGGGCTGGCTACACCTTC	CASSETPGAGYTF
few	TRBJ1-1	TRBD1	TRBV3-1	TGTGCCAGCAGGGAGCCCACGGGTGGGACAGGAGATGAAGCTTTCTTT	CASREPTGGTGDEAFF
once	TRBJ2-3	.	TRBV11-3	TGTGCCAGCAGCTTAAACCCTCTGGCAGTTTCTAGCACAGATACGCAGTATTTT	CASSLNPLAVSSTDTQYF
.	TRBJ1-4	.	TRBV12-3/TRBV12-4	TGTGCCAGCAGCATGGGGGGGACTAATGAAAAACTGTTTTTT	CASSMGGTNEKLFF
few	TRBJ2-7	TRBD1	TRBV5-1	TGCGCCAGCAGCCCCATGGGACAGGGGACCTACGAGCAGTACTTC	CASSPMGQGTYEQYF
.	TRBJ1-6	.	TRBV9	TGTGCCAGCAGCGCCGGGGACGGGCTCAATTCACCCCTCCACTTT	CASSAGDGLNSPLHF
.	TRBJ1-2	.	TRBV12-3/TRBV12-4	TGTGCCTGCAGTCAAAGGATCTTTAACTATGGCTACACCTTC	CACSQRIFNYGYTF
.	TRBJ2-1	TRBD2	TRBV12-3/TRBV12-4	TGTGCCAGCAGGAATGTAGCGGGGGACGGGAATGAGCAGTTCTTC	CASRNVAGDGNEQFF